Sequencing of this T cell receptor (beta chain) was carried out in a study of human T cells and chemical hapten exposure. Across the study: Skin of the upper inner arm, roughly 2 cm by roughly 2 cm, received 2% DPC for sensitization. Recorded diagnoses among the mostly female patients were alopecia areata, totalis or universalis.

Time point in this sample: patch test 2, 6 weeks after DPC sensitization. The treatment: therapeutic diphenylcyclopropenone sensitization with weekly scalp DPC. Blood sampling occurred before each patch-test application. The study enrolled 18 to 70-year-old alopecia patients suitable for DPC. From the RACE reads, TCRdb called clonotypes with MiXCR, one entry per CDR3 protein. This table holds 110,000 to 150,000 distinct CDR3 sequences, over 9.5% found once. This clonotype was seen a handful of times. The CDR3 is 14 amino acids. This specimen was whole blood, taken in connection with sensitization to the hapten diphenylcyclopropenone (DPC). The chain is built from TRBV21-1 and TRBJ2-2. TRBV21-1 is labeled a pseudogene. The clonotype comes from a woman between 45 and 60 years old with alopecia areata. Some clones in this sample may be carry-over from other donors' samples. CDR3 amino acids: CASSKRYSTGELFF. DNA of the CDR3: TGTGCCAGCAGCAAGAGGTACTCCACCGGGGAGCTGTTTTTT.